The T cell receptor beta chain under discussion was sequenced for a study of blood T cell repertoires in COVID-19. In the study overall: Samples came from the United States, Italy and Spain, spanning acute and convalescent COVID-19. Nucleic acid was either cDNA or gDNA, and it came from T cells, B-cell-depleted T cells, or PBMCs.

The repertoire was sequenced with immunoSEQ multiplex PCR; TCRdb's copy has only in-frame clones and lacks some. The table lists about 140,000 clones, 80% to 85% of them singletons. Seattle enrolled patients during active infection and tracked them longitudinally. The CDR3 contains 16 residues. Germline V CDR1 and CDR2: KGHSH, LQKENI. The V gene lost 6 bases and the J gene lost 7 bases, with 22 bases spanning the gap. The clonotype originates from a man in his thirties or forties with COVID-19, enrolled during active disease. The J gene is TRBJ2-1, the V gene TRBV18; maybe TRBD2 (5 bases). Sequenced: peripheral blood. The CDR3 bases are TGTGCCAGCTCCACCTCTCGAGCGGCAAACGGTAATGAGCAGTTCTTC. Its protein is CASSTSRAANGNEQFF.